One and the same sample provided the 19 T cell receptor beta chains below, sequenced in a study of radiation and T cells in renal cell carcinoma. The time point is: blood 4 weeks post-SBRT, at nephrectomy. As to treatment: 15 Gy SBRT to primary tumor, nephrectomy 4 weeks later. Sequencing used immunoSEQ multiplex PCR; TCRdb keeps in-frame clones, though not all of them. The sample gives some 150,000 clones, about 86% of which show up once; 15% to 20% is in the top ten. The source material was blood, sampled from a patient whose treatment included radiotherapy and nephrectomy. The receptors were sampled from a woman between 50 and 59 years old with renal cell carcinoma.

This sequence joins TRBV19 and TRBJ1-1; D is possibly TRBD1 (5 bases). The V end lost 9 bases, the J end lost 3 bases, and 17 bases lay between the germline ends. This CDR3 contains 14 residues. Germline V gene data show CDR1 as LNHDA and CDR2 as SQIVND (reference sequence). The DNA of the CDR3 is TGTGCCAGCAGCCCACTCGGGGGAGACACTGAAGCTTTCTTT. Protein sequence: CASSPLGGDTEAFF. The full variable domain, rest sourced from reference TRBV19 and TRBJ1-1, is DGGITQSPKYLFRKEGQNVTLSCEQNLNHDAMYWYRQDPGQGLRLIYYSQIVNDFQKGDIAEGYSVSREKKESFPLTVTSAQKNPTAFYLCASSPLGGDTEAFFGQGTRLTVV.

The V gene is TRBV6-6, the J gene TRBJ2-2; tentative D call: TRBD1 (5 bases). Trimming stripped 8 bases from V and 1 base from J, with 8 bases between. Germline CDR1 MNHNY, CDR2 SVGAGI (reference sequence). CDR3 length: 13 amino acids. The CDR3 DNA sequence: TGTGCCAGCCGCAGGGAGAACACCGGGGAGCTGTTTTTT. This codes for CASRRENTGELFF.

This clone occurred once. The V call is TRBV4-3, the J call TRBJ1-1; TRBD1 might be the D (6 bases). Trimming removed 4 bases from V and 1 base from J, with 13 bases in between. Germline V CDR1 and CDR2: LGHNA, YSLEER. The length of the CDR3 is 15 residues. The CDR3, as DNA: TGCGCCAGCAGCCTCGAATTAGGGGGGAACACTGAAGCTTTCTTT. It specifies CASSLELGGNTEAFF.

CDR3 residues: CAWAGAGGQPQHF. The CDR3 region has the DNA TGTGCCTGGGCAGGCGCCGGGGGTCAGCCCCAGCATTTT. J is TRBJ1-5 and V is TRBV30; a possible D gene is TRBD1 (5 bases). CDR1 and CDR2 from the germline V gene are GTSNPN and SVGIG (reference sequence). This CDR3 has 13 residues. Trimming stripped 5 bases from V and 6 bases from J, with 14 bases between.

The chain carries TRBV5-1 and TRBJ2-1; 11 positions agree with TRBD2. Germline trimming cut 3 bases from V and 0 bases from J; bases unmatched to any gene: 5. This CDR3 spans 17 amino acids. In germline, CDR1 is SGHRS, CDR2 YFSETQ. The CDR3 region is CASSSYSGGVSYNEQFF. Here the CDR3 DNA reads TGCGCCAGCAGCTCCTATAGCGGGGGGGTCTCCTACAATGAGCAGTTCTTC. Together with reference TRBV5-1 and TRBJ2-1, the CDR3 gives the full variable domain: KAGVTQTPRYLIKTRGQQVTLSCSPISGHRSVSWYQQTPGQGLQFLFEYFSETQRNKGNFPGRFSGRQFSNSRSEMNVSTLELGDSALYLCASSSYSGGVSYNEQFFGPGTRLTVL.

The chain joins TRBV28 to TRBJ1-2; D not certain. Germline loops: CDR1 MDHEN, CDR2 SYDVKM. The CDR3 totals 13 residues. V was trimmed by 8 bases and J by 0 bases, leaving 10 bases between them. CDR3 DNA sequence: TGTGCCAGCCAAACCGGATCTAACTATGGCTACACCTTC. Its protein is CASQTGSNYGYTF.

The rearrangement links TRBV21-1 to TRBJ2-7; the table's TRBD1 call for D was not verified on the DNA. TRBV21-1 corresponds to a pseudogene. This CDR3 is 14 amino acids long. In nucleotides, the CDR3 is TGTGCCAGCACCGCCCGGGACAGGGCCGACGAGCAGTACTTC. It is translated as CASTARDRADEQYF.

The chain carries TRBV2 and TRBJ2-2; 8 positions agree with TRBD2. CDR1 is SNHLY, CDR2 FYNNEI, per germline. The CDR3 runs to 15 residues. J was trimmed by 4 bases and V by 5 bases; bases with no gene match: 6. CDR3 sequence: CASSPGLGATGELFF. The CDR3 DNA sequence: TGTGCCAGCAGTCCGGGACTAGGAGCCACCGGGGAGCTGTTTTTT. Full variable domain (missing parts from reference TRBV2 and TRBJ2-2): EPEVTQTPSHQVTQMGQEVILRCVPISNHLYFYWYRQILGQKVEFLVSFYNNEISEKSEIFDDQFSVERPDGSNFTLKIRSTKLEDSAMYFCASSPGLGATGELFFGEGSRLTVL.

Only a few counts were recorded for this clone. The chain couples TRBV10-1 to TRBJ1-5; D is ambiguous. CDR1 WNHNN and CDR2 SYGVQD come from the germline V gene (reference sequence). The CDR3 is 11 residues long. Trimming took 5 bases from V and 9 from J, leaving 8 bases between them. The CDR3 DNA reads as TGCGCCAGCAGTAGGGTTCTGCCCCAGCATTTT. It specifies CASSRVLPQHF.

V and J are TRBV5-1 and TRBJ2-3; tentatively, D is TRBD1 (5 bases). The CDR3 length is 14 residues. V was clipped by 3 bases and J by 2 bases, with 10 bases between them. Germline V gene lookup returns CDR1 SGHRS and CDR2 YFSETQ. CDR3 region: CASSSDRLTDTQYF. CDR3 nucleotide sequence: TGCGCCAGCAGCTCCGACAGACTCACAGATACGCAGTATTTT.

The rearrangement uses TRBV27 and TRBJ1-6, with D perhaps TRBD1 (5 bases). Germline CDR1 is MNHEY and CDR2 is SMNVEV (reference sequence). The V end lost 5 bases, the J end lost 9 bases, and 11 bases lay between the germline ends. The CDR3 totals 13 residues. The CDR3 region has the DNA TGTGCCAGCAGTCGCGACAGACTTTCACCCCTCCACTTT. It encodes CASSRDRLSPLHF.

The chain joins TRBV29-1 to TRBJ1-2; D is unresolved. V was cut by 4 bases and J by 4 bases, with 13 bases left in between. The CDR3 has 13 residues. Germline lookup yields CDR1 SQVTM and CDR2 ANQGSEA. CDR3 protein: CSVGTLMGYGYTF. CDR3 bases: TGCAGCGTTGGGACGCTAATGGGCTATGGCTACACCTTC. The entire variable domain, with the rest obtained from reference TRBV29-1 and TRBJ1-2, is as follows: SAVISQKPSRDICQRGTSLTIQCQVDSQVTMMFWYRQQPGQSLTLIATANQGSEATYESGFVIDKFPISRPNLTFSTLTVSNMSPEDSSIYLCSVGTLMGYGYTFGSGTRLTVV.

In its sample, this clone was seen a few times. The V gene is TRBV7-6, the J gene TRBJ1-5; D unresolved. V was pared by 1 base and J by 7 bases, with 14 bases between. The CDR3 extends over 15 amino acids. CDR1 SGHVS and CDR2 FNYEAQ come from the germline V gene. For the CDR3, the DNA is TGTGCCAGCAGCTTAGTGAATAGTCTTGAGCAGCCCCAGCATTTT. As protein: CASSLVNSLEQPQHF.

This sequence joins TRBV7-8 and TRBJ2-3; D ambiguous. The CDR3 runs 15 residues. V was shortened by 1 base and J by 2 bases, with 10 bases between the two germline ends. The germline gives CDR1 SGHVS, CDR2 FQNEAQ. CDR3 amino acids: CASSLDLGVTDTQYF. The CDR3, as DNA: TGTGCCAGCAGCTTAGACCTCGGAGTCACAGATACGCAGTATTTT.

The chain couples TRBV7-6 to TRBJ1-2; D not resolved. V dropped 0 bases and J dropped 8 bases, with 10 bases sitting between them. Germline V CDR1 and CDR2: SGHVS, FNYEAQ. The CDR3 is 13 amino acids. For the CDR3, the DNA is TGTGCCAGCAGCTTAGCGGGGATGGGGGGCTACACCTTC. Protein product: CASSLAGMGGYTF.

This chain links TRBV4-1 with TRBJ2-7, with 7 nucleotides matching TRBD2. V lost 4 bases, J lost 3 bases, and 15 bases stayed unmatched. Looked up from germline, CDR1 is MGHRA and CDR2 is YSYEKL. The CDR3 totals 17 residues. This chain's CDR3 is CASSLLTGSGVIYEQYF. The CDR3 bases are TGCGCCAGCAGCCTCTTAACGGGAAGCGGGGTTATCTACGAGCAGTACTTC.

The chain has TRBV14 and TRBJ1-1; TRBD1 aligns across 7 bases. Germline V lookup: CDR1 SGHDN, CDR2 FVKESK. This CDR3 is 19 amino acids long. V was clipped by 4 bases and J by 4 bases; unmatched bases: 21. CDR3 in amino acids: CASSRLDRDSILSVTEAFF. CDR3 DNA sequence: TGTGCCAGCAGCCGACTGGATAGGGACAGTATTTTATCTGTCACTGAAGCTTTCTTT.

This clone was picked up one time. CDR3 protein: CASSYSTSGANVLTF. The DNA for the CDR3 is TGTGCCAGCAGTTACTCGACGAGCGGGGCCAACGTCCTGACTTTC. V gene TRBV6-6 combines with J gene TRBJ2-6; unclear D gene. The CDR3 loop spans 15 amino acids. Germline-derived CDR1 and CDR2 are MNHNY and SVGAGI (reference sequence). Trimming removed 0 bases at V and 4 bases at J, with 7 bases between.

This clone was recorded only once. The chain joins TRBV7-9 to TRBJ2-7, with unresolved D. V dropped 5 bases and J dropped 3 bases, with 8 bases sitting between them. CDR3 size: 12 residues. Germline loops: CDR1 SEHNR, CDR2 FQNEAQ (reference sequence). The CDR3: CASSGELYEQYF. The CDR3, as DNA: TGTGCCAGCAGCGGGGAACTCTACGAGCAGTACTTC.